This TCR beta chain was found in a study of shared clonotypes between healthy human individuals. Study-wide results and caveats: Generally, naive subsets came out with larger estimated richness than memory subsets. What limited the represented genetic and exposure-history diversity was the small number of donors.

Concerning this clone itself: Its antigen is undetermined.

Researchers ran the assay at a deep level. Assay: immunoSEQ multiplex PCR; the TCRdb copy retains only in-frame clones and omits some. In the table there are 2 million or so clones, 95% of which are singletons. The split of CD4+ cells yielded CD45RA+ naive and CD45RA-negative memory subsets. V gave up 1 base and J gave up 4 bases, with 4 bases separating them. The CDR3 length is 13 residues. In germline, CDR1 is WNHNN, CDR2 SYGVQD (reference sequence). The gene calls are TRBV10-1 and TRBJ2-2, with D uncertain. Sequenced sample: naive CD4+ T cells sorted from blood. Sample subset: CD45RA+ positively selected. This TCR was recovered from a man between 18 and 35 years old in good health. This chain's CDR3 is CASSEFPTGELFF. The CDR3 nucleotides are TGCGCCAGCAGTGAGTTCCCCACCGGGGAGCTGTTTTTT.